The entry below describes one TCR beta chain. The sample belongs to a study of control samples from healthy donors and cancer patients. Looked up from germline, CDR1 is LNHNV and CDR2 is YYDKDF (reference sequence). This CDR3 is 14 amino acids long. Trimming pared 0 bases from V and 6 bases from J, leaving 9 bases between. TCRdb's table, derived via immunoSEQ multiplex PCR, lists solely in-frame clones and lacks some. The data hold some 95,000 clones, with more than 90% observed a single time. This receptor was taken from a human donor in good health. The donor label of this sample is uncertain. Sequencing was done on a sample of blood. The V call is TRBV15, the J call TRBJ1-5; D uncertain. The CDR3 region has the DNA TGTGCCACCAGCAGAGACCGACTCAGTCAGCCCCAGCATTTT. Translated, it gives CATSRDRLSQPQHF.